This T cell receptor beta chain was retrieved from a study of blood T cells in healthy people across ages. This clonotype has ten or more counts. J gave up 7 bases and V 5 bases, and 17 bases lay outside the gene matches. CDR1 SGHTA and CDR2 FQGNSA come from the germline V gene. The CDR3 has 16 amino acids. For the second PCR, which ran for roughly 6 to 12 cycles, a sample-barcoded 5' primer and a J-beta primer mix were used. TCRdb called the 5' RACE reads again in MiXCR, with one record for every CDR3 protein. The sample consists of some 900,000 distinct CDR3 sequences, 25% to 35% of them appearing once.

This sequence was found in a woman of 80 years or more in good health. The sequencing sample was made of blood. The rearrangement joins TRBV7-2 to TRBJ2-7, with 7 bases that match TRBD1. The CDR3 nucleotides read TGTGCCAGCAGCCCCGGCCGGGGACAGCATCCCTTTGAGCAGTACTTC. This codes for CASSPGRGQHPFEQYF.